Listed here are 4 T cell receptor beta chains from one sample, sequenced in a study of shared clonotypes between healthy human individuals. TCRdb's table, derived via immunoSEQ multiplex PCR, lists solely in-frame clones and lacks some. There are some 2,000,000 clones in the sample; 85% to 95% occur only once, and approximately 0.13% lies in the top ten. Sequenced sample: naive CD4+ T cells sorted from blood. As for subset: CD45RA+ positively selected. The receptors shown here come from a man between 18 and 29 years old in good health.

Here the CDR3 reads CASRSAGVGYEQYF. DNA of the CDR3: TGTGCCAGCAGGTCAGCGGGAGTAGGTTACGAGCAGTACTTC. The rearrangement links TRBV6-6 to TRBJ2-7; 8 nucleotides match TRBD2. Germline V CDR1 and CDR2: MNHNY, SVGAGI (reference sequence). There are 14 residues in the CDR3. V was pared by 6 bases and J by 4 bases, with 8 bases of the junction left unmatched.

V usage is TRBV5-1 and J usage is TRBJ1-6; D may be TRBD1 (6 bases). With 7 bases removed from V and 7 bases from J, the gap between germline ends came to 18 bases. From germline, CDR1 is SGHRS and CDR2 YFSETQ. The CDR3 length is 15 residues. As DNA, the CDR3 is TGCGCCAGCTCCTTACAGGGTCTAGGGAATTCACCCCTCCACTTT. Translation: CASSLQGLGNSPLHF.

The genes are TRBV7-8 and TRBJ2-1; 8 nucleotides line up with TRBD2. Germline-derived CDR1 and CDR2 are SGHVS and FQNEAQ. This CDR3 region has 14 residues. Trimming at V came to 1 base and at J to 6 bases, leaving 2 bases not matched to a gene. The CDR3 region has the DNA TGTGCCAGCAGCTTAGTTACTAGCGGCAATGAGCAGTTCTTC. Its translation: CASSLVTSGNEQFF.

This chain uses TRBV15 with TRBJ1-5, with 7 nucleotides matching TRBD1. The germline V gene has CDR1 LNHNV and CDR2 YYDKDF (reference sequence). The CDR3 length is 17 residues. Trimming at V came to 3 bases and at J to 6 bases, leaving 14 bases not matched to a gene. This chain's CDR3 is CATSRALRQGVVQPQHF. The DNA of the CDR3 is TGTGCCACCAGCAGGGCCCTCAGGCAGGGGGTGGTTCAGCCCCAGCATTTT. Filled out from reference TRBV15 and TRBJ1-5, the complete variable domain reads DAMVIQNPRYQVTQFGKPVTLSCSQTLNHNVMYWYQQKSSQAPKLLFHYYDKDFNNEADTPDNFQSRRPNTSFCFLDIRSPGLGDTAMYLCATSRALRQGVVQPQHFGDGTRLSIL.